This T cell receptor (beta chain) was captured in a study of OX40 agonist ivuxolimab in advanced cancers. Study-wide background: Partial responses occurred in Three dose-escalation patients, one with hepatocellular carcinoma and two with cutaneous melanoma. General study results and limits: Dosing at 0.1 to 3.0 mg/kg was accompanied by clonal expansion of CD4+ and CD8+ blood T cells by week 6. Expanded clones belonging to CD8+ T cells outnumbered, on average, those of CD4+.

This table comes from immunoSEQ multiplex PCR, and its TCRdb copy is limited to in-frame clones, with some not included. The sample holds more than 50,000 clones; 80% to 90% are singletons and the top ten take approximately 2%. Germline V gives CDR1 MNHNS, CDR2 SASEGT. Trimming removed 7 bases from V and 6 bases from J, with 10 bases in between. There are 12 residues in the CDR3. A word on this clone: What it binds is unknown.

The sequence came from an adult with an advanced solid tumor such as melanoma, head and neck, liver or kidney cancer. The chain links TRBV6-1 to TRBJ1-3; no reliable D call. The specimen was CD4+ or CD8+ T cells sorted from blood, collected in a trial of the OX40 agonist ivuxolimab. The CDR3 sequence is CASTALANTIYF. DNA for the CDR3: TGTGCCAGCACGGCCCTAGCAAACACCATATATTTT.